This is a list of T cell receptor beta chains from one sample in a study of T-cell reconstitution after alpha-beta-depleted transplantation in children. MiXCR, run by TCRdb on the PCR reads, gives a single entry per CDR3 protein. Among 280,000 or so distinct CDR3 sequences, around 10% were seen once, and the ten largest hold about 25%. The sample was peripheral blood, taken 180 days after TCRalphabeta/CD19-depleted stem cell transplant. These receptors all stem from a male patient under 10 years old who had a stem cell transplant for chronic granulomatous disease, so the T cells may come from the graft donor. CDR3s include the opening cysteine and the closing phenylalanine or tryptophan. The D gene is left open where the match is weak. The size of a clone is reported for some rows only, either as once, few or many, or as a class for expanded clones.

TRBJ1-6 . TRBV5-1 many TGCGCCAGCAGCTTGGGCGGACCCCTCCACTTT CASSLGGPLHF
TRBJ2-7 . TRBV6-1 . TGTGCCAGCAGTGATAGGGCCGAGGGATCCTACGAGCAGTACTTC CASSDRAEGSYEQYF
TRBJ1-2 . TRBV28 . TGTGCCAGCAGTACATATGGGGGTACGGGCGGCTACACCTTC CASSTYGGTGGYTF
TRBJ1-5 . TRBV12-3/TRBV12-4 many TGTGCCAGCTGTCCTTCCAACGGTCAGCCCCAGCATTTT CASCPSNGQPQHF
TRBJ1-1 . TRBV7-2 many TGTGCCAGCAGCTTAGTTGCGGGAGTGGCGGGCACTGAAGCTTTCTTT CASSLVAGVAGTEAFF
TRBJ1-4 . TRBV11-2 many TGTGCCAGCAGCTTAGGACAGTTTTCCGTCGTGAACGAAAAACTGTTTTTT CASSLGQFSVVNEKLFF
TRBJ1-2 . TRBV28 many TGTGCCAGCAGTTTGGGCGGCGACTATGGCTACACCTTC CASSLGGDYGYTF
TRBJ1-6 TRBD1 TRBV4-3 few TGCGCCAGCAGCCAAGGAGGGACAGAAAATTCACCCCTCCACTTT CASSQGGTENSPLHF
TRBJ2-1 TRBD1 TRBV12-3/TRBV12-4 many TGTGCCAGCAGTTCAGCGGACAGGGGGCGTGGAGGTGAGCAGTTCTTC CASSSADRGRGGEQFF
TRBJ2-1 TRBD2 TRBV20-1 many TGCAGTGCCGCGACTAGCATGATCAATGAGCAGTTCTTC CSAATSMINEQFF
TRBJ2-1 . TRBV29-1 many TGCAGCGTTGAGGGTCAGGCCAACTCCTACAATGAGCAGTTCTTC CSVEGQANSYNEQFF
TRBJ2-1 . TRBV12-3/TRBV12-4 many TGTGCCAGCAGTCCGCGACAGTCCTACAATGAGCAGTTCTTC CASSPRQSYNEQFF
TRBJ1-6 . TRBV29-1 many TGCAGCGTTGGAGGGTTTTCACCCCTCCACTTT CSVGGFSPLHF
TRBJ2-5 . TRBV18 . TGTGCCAGCTCACCAGATCTTTGGGTGGAGACCCAGTACTTC CASSPDLWVETQYF
TRBJ2-7 . TRBV5-6 many TGTGCCAGCCTTTCCACTCGGGAGAGAGGCGAGCAGTACTTC CASLSTRERGEQYF
TRBJ2-1 TRBD1 TRBV29-1 many TGCAGCGTAGCAGAGCACGGGGACAGCCTAAATGAGCAGTTCTTC CSVAEHGDSLNEQFF
TRBJ1-2 TRBD1 TRBV20-1 many TGCAGTGCTAGGGGGACAGGGAGGGGTGGCTACACCTTC CSARGTGRGGYTF
TRBJ2-3 . TRBV28 . TGTGCCAGCAGTTTTAGCAACCCTCGCACAGATACGCAGTATTTT CASSFSNPRTDTQYF
TRBJ1-1 TRBD1 TRBV13 . TGTGCCAGCAGTCCTGGGACAGGCCGAGATGAAGCTTTCTTT CASSPGTGRDEAFF
TRBJ1-2 . TRBV15 many TGTGCCACCAGCAGAGATCTAACAGGGTTTGGCTACACCTTC CATSRDLTGFGYTF
TRBJ2-5 . TRBV5-4 . TGTGCCAGCAGCCCCTCTATGGCAGGGCAAGAGACCCAGTACTTC CASSPSMAGQETQYF
TRBJ2-2 . TRBV20-1 many TGCAGTGCTAGTTCCCCTCAATCGGGACGGGGCGGGGAGCTGTTTTTT CSASSPQSGRGGELFF
TRBJ2-5 . TRBV20-1 many TGCAGTGCTAGAGTTTCTGAGAACCAAGAGACCCAGTACTTC CSARVSENQETQYF
TRBJ2-7 TRBD2 TRBV10-3 . TGTGCCATCGGGGGGGGGGAGTACGAGCAGTACTTC CAIGGGEYEQYF
TRBJ2-5 TRBD2 TRBV5-1 many TGCGCCAGCAGCTCGGGACTAGCGGGAGTGGAGACCCAGTACTTC CASSSGLAGVETQYF
TRBJ2-3 . TRBV4-3 few TGCGCCAGCAGCCGGCTGGGGGGGGCGGCTGATACGCAGTATTTT CASSRLGGAADTQYF
TRBJ2-4 . TRBV29-1 many TGCAGCGTGACACTAGGGGGGAACATTCAGTACTTC CSVTLGGNIQYF
TRBJ2-3 . TRBV4-2 many TGTGCCAGCAGCCAAGATGTGCGCACAGATACGCAGTATTTT CASSQDVRTDTQYF
TRBJ2-1 . TRBV19 many TGTGCCAGTAGTATTAGAGCGTCCGGTGAGCAGTTCTTC CASSIRASGEQFF
TRBJ2-1 . TRBV3-1 many TGTGCCAGCAGACTCAAGGGACTCCCGGGCGAGTTCTTC CASRLKGLPGEFF
TRBJ2-5 . TRBV7-3 many TGTGCCAGCAGCTTAGTTGGCGGAGGGGTGGATGTAGAGACCCAGTACTTC CASSLVGGGVDVETQYF
TRBJ2-5 . TRBV7-2 many TGTGCCAGCAGCTTTTCGGTCAGTTCAGAGACCCAGTACTTC CASSFSVSSETQYF
TRBJ2-7 . TRBV29-1 few TGCAGCGTTGTCCCCGGGGATCTAGCCTACGAGCAGTACTTC CSVVPGDLAYEQYF
TRBJ1-1 . TRBV19 many TGTGCCAGTAGTGTAGGGACGGCCGGCACTGAAGCTTTCTTT CASSVGTAGTEAFF
TRBJ2-1 . TRBV3-1 many TGTGCCAGCAGCCCCCCGGGGCTAGCAAGATTCAATGAGCAGTTCTTC CASSPPGLARFNEQFF
TRBJ1-1 . TRBV7-9 many TGTGCCAGCAGCCTAGACCCCGTCGACAGTGAAGCTTTCTTT CASSLDPVDSEAFF
TRBJ2-1 TRBD1 TRBV28 many TGTGCCAGCACCGTTGGGACAGAATGGTACAATGAGCAGTTCTTC CASTVGTEWYNEQFF
TRBJ2-7 TRBD2 TRBV20-1 many TGCAGTGCCTGGGGCGGGGGGACCTCTTACGAGCAGTACTTC CSAWGGGTSYEQYF
TRBJ1-2 . TRBV20-1 many TGCAGTGCTGCGGGACTTCTTGGCTATGGCTACACCTTC CSAAGLLGYGYTF
TRBJ2-1 . TRBV20-1 many TGCAGTGCTAGAGATACAACAGGGTACAATGAGCAGTTCTTC CSARDTTGYNEQFF
TRBJ1-1 TRBD1 TRBV20-1 many TGCAGTGCTAGGTTCAGGGGGCGCGGAACTGAAGCTTTCTTT CSARFRGRGTEAFF
TRBJ2-2 TRBD2 TRBV6-1 . TGTGCCAGCAGAAACGGGGCTAGCGGGAGGATCGGGGAGCTGTTTTTT CASRNGASGRIGELFF
TRBJ1-1 TRBD1 TRBV27 many TGTGCCAGCAACAAATATTGGACAGGGGGAAAATTTATTGCTGAAGCTTTCTTT CASNKYWTGGKFIAEAFF
TRBJ2-2 TRBD2 TRBV6-1 many TGTGCCAGCTTGGGAGGGGTTCTAAAAACCGGGGAGCTGTTTTTT CASLGGVLKTGELFF
TRBJ2-2 TRBD2 TRBV27 many TGTGCCAGCAGTTTTACTAGCGGGAGGGTCACCGGGGAGCTGTTTTTT CASSFTSGRVTGELFF
TRBJ1-4 . TRBV7-2 many TGTGCCAGCAGCTTAGGCGGGGAAAACCAGGAAAAACTGTTTTTT CASSLGGENQEKLFF
TRBJ1-6 TRBD1 TRBV7-9 few TGTGCCAGCAGCCGAGGACAGGTTACTTCACCCCTCCACTTT CASSRGQVTSPLHF
TRBJ2-7 . TRBV28 many TGTGCCAGCTCGACGGACGGCCCCTACGAGCAGTACTTC CASSTDGPYEQYF
TRBJ2-5 . TRBV15 many TGTGCCACCAGCACAGGGTGGGAGACCCAGTACTTC CATSTGWETQYF
TRBJ2-3 . TRBV20-1 many TGCAGTGCCCAGAGTATCGGTGGAGCAGATACGCAGTATTTT CSAQSIGGADTQYF
TRBJ2-5 . TRBV6-2/TRBV6-3 many TGTGCCAGCAGACCCGGAGCGGAGCAAGAGACCCAGTACTTC CASRPGAEQETQYF